Given below is one TCR beta chain in context. This receptor's antigen is unknown. No base quality information exists; no much larger clone differs at one position. The data belong to a study of blood T cell repertoires in COVID-19 (dated by TCRdb to about 2020). Context from the whole study: The collaborator samples originated in the United States, Italy and Spain and spanned the acute and convalescent phases of COVID-19. The prospective study material was composed of cDNA or gDNA derived from T cells, B-cell-depleted T cells, or PBMCs. The dataset comprised deeply sampled blood TCRbeta repertoires from subjects exposed to, actively infected with, or recovered from COVID-19. The repertoires were made available in a free public database intended to serve as a resource for research on the immune response to SARS-CoV-2. The samples were drawn from the first 160 participants of the ongoing ImmuneRACE study and from some 1,300 subjects provided by 6 global collaborators. Nearly every sample came with metadata listing a de-identified subject ID, COVID-19 status, age in years and sex. HLA class I and class II types, where available, came from metadata supplied by the sample provider rather than from assay-based typing.

The CDR3 sequence holds 15 residues, the cysteine and phenylalanine included. Solely the CDR3 DNA is kept, with 45 bases framed from the first base. V loses 4 bases, J loses 0 bases, and the germline ends lie 11 bases apart. CDR1 and CDR2 were assigned from the germline V gene as LGHNA and YSLEER. Each collaborating institution followed its own protocols to collect whole blood in K2EDTA tubes. For TCRbeta analysis, collaborators shipped samples as frozen whole blood, isolated PBMCs, or DNA extracted from either of those sample types. Broad study findings and their caveats: The amount of clinical and demographic metadata varied by source and participant and was provided uncurated.

TCRbeta CDR3 regions were amplified from genomic DNA by means of the immunoSEQ Assay, a bias-controlled multiplex PCR. In the authors' own workflow: Nucleated cell counts per sample were estimated from amplification of reference gene primers within the assay. To quantify the absolute abundance of each unique TCRbeta CDR3 rearrangement, sequence reads were collapsed and filtered. For each sample, productive Simpson clonality was calculated as the square root of Simpson's diversity index across productive rearrangements. TCRdb obtained this table from immuneACCESS and retained in-frame rearrangements with V and J assigned. These tables miss some clones; where compared with another copy, unresolved V genes account for less than half of the shortfall, and the remainder is unexplained. The V and J calls and clone size were taken over from that table, and D and trimming were inferred from the DNA. This sample holds 150,000 to 200,000 clones; roughly 86% were observed only once. 3% to 4% of the sample rests with the top ten.

Recombination linked TRBV4-3 to TRBJ2-3; TRBD2 could be the D gene, as 6 bases match. The specimen sequenced was peripheral blood. The clonotype originates from a man in his 70s with acute or convalescent COVID-19. The DNA is TGCGCCAGCAGCCCTGGTGGGGGGAGCACAGATACGCAGTATTTT. Translated, this is CASSPGGGSTDTQYF.